These 9 T cell receptor beta chains were all obtained from the same sample, sequenced in a study of T cell clones after liver transplantation. Sequencing used immunoSEQ multiplex PCR; TCRdb keeps in-frame clones, though not all of them. The table has 99,000 or so clones, 82% seen once; the top ten hold 0.99%. The sample was CD4+ T cells from blood, taken before liver transplant. The origin of the receptors is a human donor who received a liver transplant.

This clone has just a few counts. V gene TRBV11-2 combines with J gene TRBJ1-1; possibly TRBD1 for D (5 bases). Trimming removed 5 bases from V and 1 base from J, with 11 bases in between. This CDR3 has 14 residues. Germline CDR1 is SGHAT and CDR2 is FQNNGV. The CDR3 DNA follows: TGTGCCAGCAGCGGGGACCGAACGAACACTGAAGCTTTCTTT. This codes for CASSGDRTNTEAFF.

The V and J genes are TRBV2 and TRBJ2-7; TRBD2 aligns across 10 bases. This CDR3 comprises 15 residues. After removal of 5 bases from V and 5 bases from J, the junction contained 9 bases not matched to a gene. Looked up from germline, CDR1 is SNHLY and CDR2 is FYNNEI. CDR3 residues: CASSPQGLASHEQYF. The CDR3 DNA follows: TGTGCCAGCAGTCCCCAGGGACTAGCGTCCCACGAGCAGTACTTC. Full variable domain (outside the CDR3, taken from reference TRBV2 and TRBJ2-7): EPEVTQTPSHQVTQMGQEVILRCVPISNHLYFYWYRQILGQKVEFLVSFYNNEISEKSEIFDDQFSVERPDGSNFTLKIRSTKLEDSAMYFCASSPQGLASHEQYFGPGTRLTVT.

The V and J genes are TRBV6-1 and TRBJ1-2; 8 nucleotides match TRBD1. V lost 8 bases, J lost 4 bases, and 9 bases stayed unmatched. Germline-derived CDR1 and CDR2 are MNHNS and SASEGT. The CDR3 runs 14 residues. The CDR3 protein is CASSPGQASYGYTF. CDR3 DNA: TGTGCCAGCTCTCCGGGACAGGCTTCCTATGGCTACACCTTC.

The chain uses TRBV19 and TRBJ2-2, with 13 bases identical to TRBD2. This CDR3 has 16 amino acids. CDR1 is LNHDA, CDR2 SQIVND, per germline (reference sequence). With 3 bases clipped from V and 8 bases from J, the junction kept 6 bases outside the gene matches. The CDR3: CASSIRLAGGIGELFF. In DNA, the CDR3 is TGTGCCAGTAGTATCCGACTAGCGGGAGGTATAGGGGAGCTGTTTTTT.

This chain uses TRBV5-6 with TRBJ2-5; tentatively, D is TRBD2 (6 bases). Looked up from germline, CDR1 is SGHDT and CDR2 is YYEEEE. The CDR3 has 13 residues. Trimming stripped 1 base from V and 5 bases from J, with 9 bases between. In DNA form, the CDR3 reads TGTGCCAGCAGCTTGCCGCTAGCGGAGACCCAGTACTTC. This gives the protein CASSLPLAETQYF. The full variable domain, completed using reference TRBV5-6 and TRBJ2-5, is DAGVTQSPTHLIKTRGQQVTLRCSPKSGHDTVSWYQQALGQGPQFIFQYYEEEERQRGNFPDRFSGHQFPNYSSELNVNALLLGDSALYLCASSLPLAETQYFGPGTRLLVL.

This chain links TRBV5-4 with TRBJ2-2, with D hard to call. Trimming took off 2 bases at V and 1 base at J, with 15 bases between the two ends. Germline-derived CDR1 and CDR2 are SGHNT and YYREEE (reference sequence). The CDR3 contains 17 residues. CDR3 nucleotides: TGTGCCAGCAGCTTCTCTGGTAGAGGCGTGAACACCGGGGAGCTGTTTTTT. Translation gives CASSFSGRGVNTGELFF.

The chain carries TRBV11-2 and TRBJ1-1; no definite D call. Trimming removed 0 bases from V and 2 bases from J, with 7 bases in between. The CDR3 has 14 amino acids. Germline CDR1 is SGHAT and CDR2 is FQNNGV. The CDR3 bases are TGTGCCAGCAGCTTAGACTCAGGAAACACTGAAGCTTTCTTT. It specifies CASSLDSGNTEAFF. Looking up the rest from reference TRBV11-2 and TRBJ1-1 gives the full variable domain: EAGVAQSPRYKIIEKRQSVAFWCNPISGHATLYWYQQILGQGPKLLIQFQNNGVVDDSQLPKDRFSAERLKGVDSTLKIQPAKLEDSAVYLCASSLDSGNTEAFFGQGTRLTVV.

This chain links TRBV4-2 with TRBJ2-1, with 13 bases identical to TRBD2. This CDR3 comprises 17 residues. V lost 5 bases, J lost 10 bases, and 14 bases stayed unmatched. Germline V CDR1 and CDR2: LGHNA, YNFKEQ. As DNA, the CDR3 is TGTGCCAGCAGCAACGCTCGCACTAGCGGGAGGGGGGTGGAGCAGTTCTTC. Amino acid sequence: CASSNARTSGRGVEQFF.

This chain connects TRBV12-5 to TRBJ2-6, with 8 bases fitting TRBD1. J gave up 4 bases and V 4 bases, and 9 bases lay outside the gene matches. The CDR3 spans 17 residues. Germline V lookup: CDR1 LGHNT, CDR2 FRNRAP. The DNA for the CDR3 is TGTGCTAGTGGTTCGCATGGGACAGGTAAAGGGGCCAACGTCCTGACTTTC. The encoded protein is CASGSHGTGKGANVLTF. Drawing the rest from reference TRBV12-5 and TRBJ2-6, the complete variable domain is DARVTQTPRHKVTEMGQEVTMRCQPILGHNTVFWYRQTMMQGLELLAYFRNRAPLDDSGMPKDRFSAEMPDATLATLKIQPSEPRDSAVYFCASGSHGTGKGANVLTFGAGSRLTVL.